Sequencing of this T cell receptor (beta chain) was carried out in a study of blood T cells in healthy people across ages. Study conclusions and caveats: It was the long-lived donors that had more naive CD4+ cells and higher diversity than aged donors.

This clonotype has a handful of counts. The antigen is not known. The authors isolated at least 7 million PBMCs per sample. A second PCR, run for about 7 to 12 cycles, used a sample-barcoded 5' primer plus a J-beta primer mix. Unique molecular identifiers of 12 random nucleotides labeled each cDNA. TCRdb processed the 5' RACE reads anew with MiXCR; each CDR3 protein has one entry. The profile shows more than 700,000 distinct CDR3 sequences, 50% to 65% of them singletons. Germline loops: CDR1 SGHRS, CDR2 YFSETQ. There are 16 residues in the CDR3. Sequenced: blood. The V and J genes are TRBV5-1 and TRBJ2-5, with TRBD2 matching over 8 bases. Judging by the DNA end, TRBJ2-7 fits better; the J call may be wrong. This TCR derives from an elderly man in good health. CDR3 bases: TGCGCCAGCAGCTTGGGAGCGGGAGTTGACGGATACGAGCAGTACTTC. Amino acid sequence: CASSLGAGVDGYEQYF.